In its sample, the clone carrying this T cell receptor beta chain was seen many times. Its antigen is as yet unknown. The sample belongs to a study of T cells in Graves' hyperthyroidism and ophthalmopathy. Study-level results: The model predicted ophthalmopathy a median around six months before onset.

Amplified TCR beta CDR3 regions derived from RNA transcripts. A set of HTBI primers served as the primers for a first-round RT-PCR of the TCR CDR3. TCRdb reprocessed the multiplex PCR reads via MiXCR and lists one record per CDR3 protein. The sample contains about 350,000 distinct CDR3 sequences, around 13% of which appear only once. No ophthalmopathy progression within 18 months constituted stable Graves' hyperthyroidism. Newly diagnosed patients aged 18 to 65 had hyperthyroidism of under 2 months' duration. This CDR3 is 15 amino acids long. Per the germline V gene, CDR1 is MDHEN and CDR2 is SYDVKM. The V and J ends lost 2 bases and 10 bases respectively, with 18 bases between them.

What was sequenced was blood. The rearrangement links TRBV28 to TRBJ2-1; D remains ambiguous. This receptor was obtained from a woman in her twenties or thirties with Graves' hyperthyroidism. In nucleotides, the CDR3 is TGTGCCAGCAGTTTACCGGGCACGGTAATACTGGAGCAGTTCTTC. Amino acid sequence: CASSLPGTVILEQFF.